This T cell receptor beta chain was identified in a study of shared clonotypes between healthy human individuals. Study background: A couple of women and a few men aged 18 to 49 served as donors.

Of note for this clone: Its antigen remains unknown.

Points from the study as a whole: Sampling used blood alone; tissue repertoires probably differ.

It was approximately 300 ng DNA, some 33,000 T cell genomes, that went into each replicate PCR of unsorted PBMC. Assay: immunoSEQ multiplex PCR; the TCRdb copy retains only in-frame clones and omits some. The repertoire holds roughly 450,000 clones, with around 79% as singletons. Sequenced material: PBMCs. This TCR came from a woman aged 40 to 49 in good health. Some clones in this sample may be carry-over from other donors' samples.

The CDR3 spells CSVGQGPTNYGYTF. CDR3 DNA sequence: TGCAGCGTTGGACAGGGCCCCACTAACTATGGCTACACCTTC. The V gene is TRBV29-1, the J gene TRBJ1-2; TRBD1 matches at 7 bases. Per the germline V gene, CDR1 is SQVTM and CDR2 is ANQGSEA. The CDR3 length is 14 residues. V shed 4 bases and J 0 bases; nucleotides not matched to a gene: 5.